Each of the 30 T cell receptor beta chains below was sequenced from the same sample in a study of blood T cell repertoires in COVID-19. Generated by immunoSEQ multiplex PCR, the TCRdb table keeps only in-frame clones and is missing some. In the table there are around 230,000 clones, around 86% of which are singletons. The sequencing sample was made of PBMCs or T cells enriched from blood (not recorded which). The receptors shown here come from a woman between 35 and 50 years old with acute COVID-19.

V and J are TRBV5-4 and TRBJ1-3, with D maybe TRBD1 (5 bases). V was shortened by 0 bases and J by 2 bases, with 9 bases between the two germline ends. Looked up from germline, CDR1 is SGHNT and CDR2 is YYREEE (reference sequence). This CDR3 is built from 15 residues. The chain's CDR3 is CASSLAGRPGNTIYF. The CDR3 DNA reads as TGTGCCAGCAGCTTGGCAGGGCGGCCTGGAAACACCATATATTTT.

The chain combines TRBV10-3 with TRBJ2-7; D call uncertain. Germline V gene lookup returns CDR1 ENHRY and CDR2 SYGVKD. CDR3 length equals 13 residues. V gave up 3 bases and J gave up 6 bases, with 12 bases separating them. The DNA of the CDR3 is TGTGCCATCAGTGACCTTCTAGGTAGCGAGCAGTACTTC. Translation: CAISDLLGSEQYF.

The V gene is TRBV29-1, the J gene TRBJ1-2; a weak D match, TRBD1 (6 bases). From germline, CDR1 is SQVTM and CDR2 ANQGSEA. The CDR3 loop spans 11 amino acids. Trimming removed 3 bases from V and 7 bases from J, with 9 bases in between. In DNA form, the CDR3 reads TGCAGCGTTGACGGGGGGCTTGGCTACACCTTC. Encoded protein: CSVDGGLGYTF.

This clone has only one observation. CDR3 sequence: CASSLEGPTETQYF. For the CDR3, the DNA is TGTGCCAGCAGCTTAGAGGGGCCTACGGAGACCCAGTACTTC. V gene TRBV7-8 combines with J gene TRBJ2-5; possible D gene TRBD1, 5 bases. This CDR3 comprises 14 residues. Trimming took 1 base from V and 5 from J, leaving 11 bases between them. Germline V lookup: CDR1 SGHVS, CDR2 FQNEAQ.

The sample holds a few counts of this clone. The J gene is TRBJ1-2, the V gene TRBV2, with 7 bases lining up with TRBD1. Germline CDR1 reads SNHLY; CDR2 reads FYNNEI. The ends lost 5 bases at V and 2 bases at J; junction bases unmatched: 8. The CDR3 covers 15 residues. The CDR3 loop is CASSKGDSGNYGYTF. CDR3 DNA: TGTGCCAGCAGTAAAGGGGACAGCGGGAACTATGGCTACACCTTC.

J is TRBJ1-6 and V is TRBV7-2, with TRBD1 matching 9 bases. This CDR3 is built from 16 residues. The germline V gene encodes CDR1 SGHTA and CDR2 FQGNSA. V lost 5 bases and J lost 4; bases outside the gene matches: 6. CDR3 bases: TGTGCCAGCAGCCCGGGAGGACAGGGGTATAATTCACCCCTCCACTTT. It is translated as CASSPGGQGYNSPLHF. Together with reference TRBV7-2 and TRBJ1-6, the CDR3 gives the full variable domain: GAGVSQSPSNKVTEKGKDVELRCDPISGHTALYWYRQSLGQGLEFLIYFQGNSAPDKSGLPSDRFSAERTGGSVSTLTIQRTQQEDSAVYLCASSPGGQGYNSPLHFGNGTRLTVT.

This clone was counted a single time. The chain joins TRBV11-2 to TRBJ1-1; D is possibly TRBD1 (5 bases). The length of the CDR3 is 16 residues. Trimming shortened V by 3 bases and J by 4 bases, and 18 bases separated the two germline ends. CDR1 is SGHAT and CDR2 is FQNNGV in the germline V gene. In DNA form, the CDR3 reads TGTGCCAGCAGCTTGGGGGGTATAGTACGGGCCACTGAAGCTTTCTTT. Protein sequence: CASSLGGIVRATEAFF.

The CDR3 is CASSLWTGGEETQYF. DNA of the CDR3: TGTGCCAGTAGTCTTTGGACAGGGGGCGAAGAGACCCAGTACTTC. The V call is TRBV19, the J call TRBJ2-5, with TRBD1 identical over 11 bases. This CDR3 has 15 residues. The V segment lost 5 bases and the J segment 3 bases; nucleotides outside the gene matches: 5. Germline assignment: CDR1 LNHDA and CDR2 SQIVND (reference sequence).

This chain links TRBV25-1 with TRBJ1-3; TRBD1 might be the D (6 bases). V shed 8 bases and J shed 5 bases, with 16 bases lying between them. The CDR3 is 14 residues long. Germline-derived CDR1 and CDR2 are MGHDK and SYGVNS. The CDR3 region has the DNA TGTGCCAGCTCGGGGGGGGGCCCTAGAAACACCATATATTTT. Its translation is CASSGGGPRNTIYF.

In nucleotides, the CDR3 is TGTGCCAGCAGTCGCGGAGGGGTTATATACGAGCAGTACTTC. It encodes CASSRGGVIYEQYF. The chain joins TRBV6-5 to TRBJ2-7; the D gene is possibly TRBD2 (6 bases). Germline CDR1 and CDR2: MNHEY and SVGAGI. The V end lost 5 bases, the J end lost 4 bases, and 15 bases lay between the germline ends. The CDR3 has 14 residues.

The gene calls are TRBV5-4 and TRBJ2-5; D is perhaps TRBD2 (6 bases). The germline V gene has CDR1 SGHNT and CDR2 YYREEE (reference sequence). The CDR3 covers 15 residues. V lost 1 base to trimming and J lost 6 bases, with 16 bases between them. The CDR3 region is CASSLMIGGVKTQYF. The CDR3 DNA reads TGTGCCAGCAGCTTGATGATCGGCGGGGTTAAGACCCAGTACTTC.

The rearrangement uses TRBV5-1 and TRBJ2-1, with 10 nucleotides matching TRBD2. Per the germline V gene, CDR1 is SGHRS and CDR2 is YFSETQ. This CDR3 has 14 amino acids. The V gene end was trimmed by 4 bases and the J gene end by 7 bases; junction bases not matched to a gene: 5. The CDR3 spells CASSGLAVRNEQFF. DNA for the CDR3: TGCGCCAGCAGCGGACTAGCGGTGAGAAATGAGCAGTTCTTC.

V usage is TRBV25-1 and J usage is TRBJ1-2, with 9 bases fitting TRBD1. V lost 6 bases and J lost 3; bases outside the gene matches: 5. CDR1 is MGHDK, CDR2 SYGVNS, per germline. The CDR3 totals 14 residues. The CDR3 DNA reads TGTGCCAGCAGAAGGACAGGGGCAGACTATGGCTACACCTTC. This encodes CASRRTGADYGYTF.

This clone appeared a few times. CDR3 nucleotides: TGTGCCACCAGCAGAGATCGAGTGGAGGGGCCCCAGCATTTT. Its protein is CATSRDRVEGPQHF. V usage is TRBV15 and J usage is TRBJ1-5; no clear D gene. CDR3 length: 14 amino acids. CDR1 and CDR2 from the germline V gene are LNHNV and YYDKDF (reference sequence). With 0 bases removed from V and 9 bases from J, the gap between germline ends came to 12 bases.

This CDR3 is CASSLSTDRSTGELFF. Here the CDR3 DNA reads TGCGCCAGCAGCTTGTCGACAGATCGTTCTACCGGGGAGCTGTTTTTT. The chain has TRBV5-1 and TRBJ2-2; D may be TRBD1 (5 bases). Germline CDR1 reads SGHRS; CDR2 reads YFSETQ. V shed 1 base and J shed 5 bases, with 15 bases lying between them. The CDR3 consists of 16 residues.

V is TRBV14 and J is TRBJ2-2; D remains ambiguous. The CDR3 has 13 amino acids. V was cut by 1 base and J by 6 bases, with 6 bases left in between. Germline V gives CDR1 SGHDN, CDR2 FVKESK. The CDR3 is CASSQGGPGELFF. The CDR3 DNA follows: TGTGCCAGCAGCCAAGGTGGCCCCGGGGAGCTGTTTTTT.

This chain uses TRBV3-1 (or the pseudogene TRBV3-2) with TRBJ1-5; D gene unclear. V was trimmed by 1 base and J by 4 bases, leaving 5 bases between them. CDR1 and CDR2 (germline): LGHDT, YNNKEL (reference sequence). The CDR3 totals 13 residues. In DNA form, the CDR3 reads TGTGCCAGCAGCCAAGGGCTGAATCAGCCCCAGCATTTT. Encoded protein: CASSQGLNQPQHF.

The V and J genes are TRBV19 and TRBJ2-3, with D unresolved. CDR3 length: 13 amino acids. Trimming removed 4 bases from V and 1 base from J, with 6 bases in between. Germline-derived CDR1 and CDR2 are LNHDA and SQIVND (reference sequence). Here the CDR3 DNA reads TGTGCCAGTAGTAGCAGCGGCACAGATACGCAGTATTTT. Residues: CASSSSGTDTQYF.

This chain links TRBV7-3 with TRBJ1-2; D possibly corresponds to TRBD1 (5 bases). With 6 bases removed from V and 4 bases from J, the gap between germline ends came to 12 bases. This CDR3 spans 13 amino acids. Germline CDR1 SGHTA, CDR2 FQGTGA. The CDR3 nucleotides read TGTGCCAGCAGTTTCGGGGGGTCCTATGGCTACACCTTC. Translated, it gives CASSFGGSYGYTF.

The chain is built from TRBV27 and TRBJ1-1, with 7 bases identical to TRBD1. After removal of 5 bases from V and 5 bases from J, the junction contained 14 bases not matched to a gene. This CDR3 is built from 16 residues. Germline lookup yields CDR1 MNHEY and CDR2 SMNVEV (reference sequence). The CDR3 region is CASSPPDRVLLTEAFF. As DNA, the CDR3 is TGTGCCAGCAGTCCCCCAGACAGGGTTTTGTTGACTGAAGCTTTCTTT.

This chain joins TRBV12-3 or TRBV12-4 and TRBJ1-2, with 7 bases lining up with TRBD1. CDR3 length equals 13 residues. V was clipped by 3 bases and J by 8 bases; unmatched bases: 6. The CDR3, as DNA: TGTGCCAGCAGTTTGGGTCAAGGGGGCGGCTACACCTTC. Translated, it gives CASSLGQGGGYTF.

V gene TRBV19 combines with J gene TRBJ2-7, with TRBD1 matching 8 bases. V lost 6 bases, J lost 2 bases, and 9 bases stayed unmatched. CDR1 and CDR2 (germline): LNHDA, SQIVND (reference sequence). The CDR3 totals 15 residues. The DNA of the CDR3 is TGTGCCAGTAGCCCCCGGACAGGGACGACCTACGAGCAGTACTTC. Translated: CASSPRTGTTYEQYF.

The chain joins TRBV28 to TRBJ2-1; 7 nucleotides line up with TRBD2. The germline V gene encodes CDR1 MDHEN and CDR2 SYDVKM. This CDR3 is built from 11 residues. The V gene end was trimmed by 5 bases and the J gene end by 10 bases; junction bases not matched to a gene: 2. For the CDR3, the DNA is TGTGCCAGCAGTCGGCGGGGGGAGCAGTTCTTC. This sequence encodes CASSRRGEQFF.

The chain links TRBV24-1 to TRBJ1-2; a possible D gene is TRBD1 (6 bases). From germline, CDR1 is KGHDR and CDR2 SFDVKD. The CDR3 sequence is 14 residues long. V dropped 5 bases and J dropped 2 bases, with 11 bases sitting between them. CDR3 sequence (DNA): TGTGCCACCAGTGGATCGGACAGAAACTATGGCTACACCTTC. It translates to CATSGSDRNYGYTF.

V usage is TRBV6-5 and J usage is TRBJ1-3; D remains unclear. Trimming pared 2 bases from V and 2 bases from J, leaving 13 bases between. Germline V gives CDR1 MNHEY, CDR2 SVGAGI. This CDR3 contains 16 residues. CDR3 protein: CASSYRHASAGNTIYF. CDR3 in DNA: TGTGCCAGCAGTTACCGCCATGCCTCGGCTGGAAACACCATATATTTT.

This clone was counted a single time. The chain combines TRBV30 with TRBJ1-4; 8 bases are shared with TRBD1. The V gene end was trimmed by 1 base and the J gene end by 5 bases; junction bases not matched to a gene: 6. The CDR3 runs to 15 residues. CDR1 is GTSNPN and CDR2 is SVGIG in the germline V gene (reference sequence). In DNA form, the CDR3 reads TGTGCCTGGAGTGCCGAAGACAGGGGAAATGAAAAACTGTTTTTT. Its translation: CAWSAEDRGNEKLFF.

This clone came up a few times. This rearrangement joins TRBV12-3 or TRBV12-4 to TRBJ2-3, with 8 bases fitting TRBD2. The CDR3 has 12 residues. Trimming removed 6 bases from V and 7 bases from J; junction bases left unmatched: 3. The CDR3 DNA reads TGTGCCAGCAGCGGGGGGGCGAATACGCAGTATTTT. Residues: CASSGGANTQYF.

This clone appeared a few times. The chain uses TRBV6-5 and TRBJ1-3; TRBD1 might be the D (6 bases). Germline V gives CDR1 MNHEY, CDR2 SVGAGI. This CDR3 spans 14 amino acids. Between the trimmed V and J ends, which lost 2 bases and 4 bases, there was a span of 9 bases. The CDR3 loop reads CASSYRQAGNTIYF. As DNA, the CDR3 is TGTGCCAGCAGTTACAGACAGGCAGGAAACACCATATATTTT.

The rearrangement links TRBV5-6 to TRBJ2-5, with TRBD2 identical over 7 bases. With 3 bases clipped from V and 5 bases from J, the junction kept 7 bases outside the gene matches. The germline CDR1 and CDR2 sequences are SGHDT and YYEEEE. CDR3 length: 14 amino acids. CDR3 sequence (DNA): TGTGCCAGCAGCTCTAGGACTAGTTGGGAGACCCAGTACTTC. Amino acids: CASSSRTSWETQYF.

This clone appeared once. The chain employs TRBV5-8 and TRBJ1-2; a weak D match, TRBD1 (6 bases). The length of the CDR3 is 15 residues. CDR1 is SGHTS and CDR2 is YDEGEE in the germline V gene. Trimming shortened V by 4 bases and J by 4 bases, and 17 bases separated the two germline ends. The CDR3 spells CASSLGQTISYGYTF. CDR3 sequence (DNA): TGTGCCAGCAGCCTTGGACAGACCATCTCCTATGGCTACACCTTC.